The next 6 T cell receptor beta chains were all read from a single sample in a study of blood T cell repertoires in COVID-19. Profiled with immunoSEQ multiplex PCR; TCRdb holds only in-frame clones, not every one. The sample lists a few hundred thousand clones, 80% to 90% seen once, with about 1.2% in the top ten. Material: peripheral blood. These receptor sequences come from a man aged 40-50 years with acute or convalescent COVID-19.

CDR3 sequence reads: CASSLGQGGIGEKLFF. The CDR3 DNA sequence: TGCGCCAGCAGCTTAGGACAGGGGGGCATTGGGGAAAAACTGTTTTTT. V is TRBV5-1 and J is TRBJ1-4; 10 bases map to TRBD1. The CDR3 has 16 amino acids. Trimming took 2 bases from V and 8 from J; bases not matched to a gene: 9. Germline assignment: CDR1 SGHRS and CDR2 YFSETQ.

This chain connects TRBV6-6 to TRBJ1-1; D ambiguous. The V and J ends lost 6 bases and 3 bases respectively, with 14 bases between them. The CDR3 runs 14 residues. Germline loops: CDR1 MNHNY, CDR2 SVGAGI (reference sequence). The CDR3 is CASSPMWRDTEAFF. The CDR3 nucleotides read TGTGCCAGCAGCCCCATGTGGCGGGACACTGAAGCTTTCTTT.

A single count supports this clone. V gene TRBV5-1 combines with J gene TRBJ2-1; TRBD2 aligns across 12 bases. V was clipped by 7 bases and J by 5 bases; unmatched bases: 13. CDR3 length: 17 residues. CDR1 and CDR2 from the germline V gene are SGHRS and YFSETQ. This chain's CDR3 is CASGSRLAGAKNNEQFF. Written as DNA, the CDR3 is TGCGCCAGCGGCTCCCGACTAGCGGGGGCCAAAAACAATGAGCAGTTCTTC.

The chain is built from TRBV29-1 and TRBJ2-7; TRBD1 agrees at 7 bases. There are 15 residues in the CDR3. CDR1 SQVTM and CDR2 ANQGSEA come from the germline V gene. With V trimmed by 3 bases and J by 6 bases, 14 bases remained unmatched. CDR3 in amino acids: CSVEPFATGRGEQYF. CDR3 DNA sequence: TGCAGCGTTGAGCCCTTCGCGACAGGGCGAGGCGAGCAGTACTTC.

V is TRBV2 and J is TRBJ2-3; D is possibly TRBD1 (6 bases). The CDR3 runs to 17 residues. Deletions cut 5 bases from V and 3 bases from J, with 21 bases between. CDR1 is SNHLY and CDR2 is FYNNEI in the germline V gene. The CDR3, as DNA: TGTGCCAGCAGTTCCCACGTCCAGGGGTTGGTGACAGATACGCAGTATTTT. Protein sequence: CASSSHVQGLVTDTQYF.

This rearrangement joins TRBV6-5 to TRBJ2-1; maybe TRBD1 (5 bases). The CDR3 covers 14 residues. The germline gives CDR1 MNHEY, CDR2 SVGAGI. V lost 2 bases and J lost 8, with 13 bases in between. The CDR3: CASSYERQNYEQFF. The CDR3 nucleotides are TGTGCCAGCAGTTACGAACGACAGAACTATGAGCAGTTCTTC.